This TCR beta chain was recovered during a study of shared clonotypes between healthy human individuals. Every donor was a Caucasian adult from Nashville, Tennessee. Points from the study as a whole: Among the subsets, naive ones generally showed larger estimated richness than memory ones. In contrast to clonotypes shared by all four donors, non-shared clonotypes had lower generation probabilities. A few donors had 4% to 5% of their naive CD4 clonotypes in common.

As for this clone: Its antigen is unidentified.

Only in-frame clones appear in the TCRdb table, and some are missing; sequencing was by immunoSEQ multiplex PCR. The sample contains fewer than 850,000 clones, around 91% of which appear only once. CDR1 and CDR2 from the germline V gene are MDHEN and SYDVKM. The CDR3 extends over 15 amino acids. V shed 2 bases, J shed 13 bases, and the junction held 9 bases outside the gene matches. Sequencing used memory CD8+ T cells from PBMCs. Subset here: CD45RO+ cells pooled with CCR7-negative TemRA cells. The chain links TRBV28 to TRBJ1-6; TRBD1 matches 9 bases. The sequence came from a man aged 18 to 30 in good health. Some clones in this sample may be carry-over from other donors' samples. CDR3 protein: CASSLGWDRVNPLHF. CDR3 DNA sequence: TGTGCCAGCAGTTTAGGCTGGGACAGGGTGAATCCCCTCCACTTT.